Each of the 20 T cell receptor beta chains below was sequenced from the same sample in a study of blood T cell repertoires in COVID-19. TCRdb's table, derived via immunoSEQ multiplex PCR, lists solely in-frame clones and lacks some. The data contain about 170,000 clones, about 87% of them singletons. Sequencing was carried out using peripheral blood. All receptors derive from a man aged 18-30 years with active or convalescent COVID-19.

The gene calls are TRBV4-2 and TRBJ2-2; 7 bases are a match to TRBD2. The CDR3 runs 15 residues. J lost 1 base, V lost 6 bases, and 5 bases had no gene match. Germline CDR1 reads LGHNA; CDR2 reads YNFKEQ. CDR3 DNA: TGTGCCAGCAGTTCCAGCGGGATGAACACCGGGGAGCTGTTTTTT. It codes for CASSSSGMNTGELFF.

The chain joins TRBV9 to TRBJ2-1, with 8 bases identical to TRBD2. This CDR3 spans 14 amino acids. V gave up 6 bases and J gave up 5 bases; unmatched junction bases: 7. CDR1 and CDR2 (germline): SGDLS, YYNGEE. In nucleotides, the CDR3 is TGTGCCAGCAACCCCAGCGGGGGAAACAATGAGCAGTTCTTC. Its translation is CASNPSGGNNEQFF. The full variable domain, completed using reference TRBV9 and TRBJ2-1, is DSGVTQTPKHLITATGQRVTLRCSPRSGDLSVYWYQQSLDQGLQFLIQYYNGEERAKGNILERFSAQQFPDLHSELNLSSLELGDSALYFCASNPSGGNNEQFFGPGTRLTVL.

The chain carries TRBV28 and TRBJ1-2; TRBD1 is a possible D gene (5 bases). The CDR3 contains 13 residues. CDR1 is MDHEN, CDR2 SYDVKM, per germline. V lost 8 bases to trimming and J lost 2 bases, with 12 bases between them. In DNA, the CDR3 is TGTGCCAGCCGTATAGCAGGGAACTATGGCTACACCTTC. Translating gives CASRIAGNYGYTF.

The rearrangement links TRBV7-2 to TRBJ2-3; tentatively, D is TRBD1 (6 bases). Germline CDR1 reads SGHTA; CDR2 reads FQGNSA. The ends were cut back, 2 bases at V and 6 bases at J, with 15 bases in the middle. The CDR3 extends over 15 amino acids. The DNA of the CDR3 is TGTGCCAGCAGCTTACGGGACACCTCAGGGGATACGCAGTATTTT. This sequence encodes CASSLRDTSGDTQYF.

V gene TRBV14 combines with J gene TRBJ1-1, with a possible D match to TRBD1 (5 bases). The V end lost 4 bases, the J end lost 12 bases, and 18 bases lay between the germline ends. This CDR3 region has 13 residues. Germline loops: CDR1 SGHDN, CDR2 FVKESK. The CDR3 DNA follows: TGTGCCAGCAGCCCTTATAACGGGGGAAGAACTTTCTTT. This codes for CASSPYNGGRTFF.

CDR3 nucleotides: TGTGCCAGCAGCTCCCTTGGAGAGTATTCACCCCTCCACTTT. Protein product: CASSSLGEYSPLHF. The chain links TRBV7-2 to TRBJ1-6; D is ambiguous. The CDR3 extends over 14 amino acids. Germline CDR1 reads SGHTA; CDR2 reads FQGNSA. Trimming took off 4 bases at V and 8 bases at J, with 12 bases between the two ends. Full variable domain (outside the CDR3, taken from reference TRBV7-2 and TRBJ1-6): GAGVSQSPSNKVTEKGKDVELRCDPISGHTALYWYRQSLGQGLEFLIYFQGNSAPDKSGLPSDRFSAERTGGSVSTLTIQRTQQEDSAVYLCASSSLGEYSPLHFGNGTRLTVT.

This clone occurred once. The chain employs TRBV7-9 and TRBJ2-2; 10 nucleotides line up with TRBD1. V lost 8 bases and J lost 3; bases outside the gene matches: 6. The germline V gene encodes CDR1 SEHNR and CDR2 FQNEAQ (reference sequence). CDR3 length equals 15 residues. The DNA of the CDR3 is TGTGCCAGCGCTACCGGGACAGGGGACACCGGGGAGCTGTTTTTT. This codes for CASATGTGDTGELFF.

V gene TRBV29-1 combines with J gene TRBJ1-1; TRBD1 might be the D (6 bases). Per the germline V gene, CDR1 is SQVTM and CDR2 is ANQGSEA. Trimming cost V 2 bases and J 0 bases, with 10 bases left between them. The CDR3 length is 14 residues. The CDR3 region is CSVEPGQVNTEAFF. The CDR3 nucleotides are TGCAGCGTTGAACCGGGACAAGTGAACACTGAAGCTTTCTTT. The full variable domain, in which reference TRBV29-1 and TRBJ1-1 provide the parts outside the CDR3, is SAVISQKPSRDICQRGTSLTIQCQVDSQVTMMFWYRQQPGQSLTLIATANQGSEATYESGFVIDKFPISRPNLTFSTLTVSNMSPEDSSIYLCSVEPGQVNTEAFFGQGTRLTVV.

The gene calls are TRBV18 and TRBJ1-3, with 9 bases aligning to TRBD1. CDR1 KGHSH and CDR2 LQKENI come from the germline V gene. Trimming took 3 bases from V and 4 from J; bases not matched to a gene: 7. There are 16 residues in the CDR3. As DNA, the CDR3 is TGTGCCAGCTCACCGGACAGGGGCCTGTCGGGAAACACCATATATTTT. Translated: CASSPDRGLSGNTIYF.

This clone was detected once. The chain links TRBV27 to TRBJ2-7, with 7 bases that match TRBD1. Germline CDR1 reads MNHEY; CDR2 reads SMNVEV (reference sequence). This CDR3 region has 16 residues. V lost 4 bases to trimming and J lost 2 bases; unmatched junction nucleotides: 11. CDR3 nucleotide sequence: TGTGCCAGCAGTTCCCTCTCGGGGACAGTACCCTACGAGCAGTACGTC. It codes for CASSSLSGTVPYEQYV.

The rearrangement joins TRBV15 to TRBJ1-2; TRBD1 might be the D (6 bases). CDR1 LNHNV and CDR2 YYDKDF come from the germline V gene (reference sequence). The CDR3 sequence is 14 residues long. V was cut by 3 bases and J by 7 bases, with 15 bases left in between. CDR3 nucleotide sequence: TGTGCCACCAGCAGGGAACAGGGTAGGAGTGGCTACACCTTC. Its translation is CATSREQGRSGYTF.

As concerns this clone: Different DNA sequences within this sample yield the same CDR3. This sequence joins TRBV9 and TRBJ2-1; D remains unclear. There are 15 residues in the CDR3. Germline loops: CDR1 SGDLS, CDR2 YYNGEE. The V end lost 0 bases, the J end lost 1 base, and 8 bases lay between the germline ends. The CDR3 coding sequence is TGTGCCAGCAGCGTAGGGAGTGGGTCCTACAATGAGCAGTTCTTC. Amino acid sequence: CASSVGSGSYNEQFF.

The chain has TRBV24-1 and TRBJ2-1; D possibly corresponds to TRBD2 (6 bases). The CDR3 contains 18 residues. Germline assignment: CDR1 KGHDR and CDR2 SFDVKD. The V gene lost 0 bases and the J gene lost 0 bases, with 14 bases spanning the gap. Here the CDR3 DNA reads TGTGCCACCAGTGATTTGGGGGTGGGAGGAAGCTCCTACAATGAGCAGTTCTTC. Its protein is CATSDLGVGGSSYNEQFF.

Only a few counts were recorded for this clone. This chain joins TRBV6-6 and TRBJ1-6; D not resolved. The germline V and J ends were trimmed by 7 bases and 4 bases, with 5 bases remaining between them. This CDR3 has 12 amino acids. From germline, CDR1 is MNHNY and CDR2 SVGAGI (reference sequence). The CDR3 coding sequence is TGTGCCAGCACCCAGTATAATTCACCCCTCCACTTT. Amino acid sequence: CASTQYNSPLHF.

In its sample, this clone was seen once. The chain joins TRBV5-1 to TRBJ2-3, with 15 positions matching TRBD2. Germline loops: CDR1 SGHRS, CDR2 YFSETQ. J was trimmed by 5 bases and V by 4 bases; bases with no gene match: 8. This CDR3 is built from 17 residues. CDR3 bases: TGCGCCAGCAGCCCTGGACTAGCGGGGGGGCCAGTAGATACGCAGTATTTT. It codes for CASSPGLAGGPVDTQYF.

This chain links TRBV7-9 with TRBJ2-5; D not certain. Per germline, CDR1 SEHNR and CDR2 FQNEAQ (reference sequence). The CDR3 covers 15 residues. The germline V and J ends were trimmed by 0 bases and 1 base, with 9 bases remaining between them. The DNA for the CDR3 is TGTGCCAGCAGCTTAGCTTTTCGAGCCCAAGAGACCCAGTACTTC. It encodes CASSLAFRAQETQYF. Using reference TRBV7-9 and TRBJ2-5 for the parts outside the CDR3, the full variable domain is DTGVSQNPRHKITKRGQNVTFRCDPISEHNRLYWYRQTLGQGPEFLTYFQNEAQLEKSRLLSDRFSAERPKGSFSTLEIQRTEQGDSAMYLCASSLAFRAQETQYFGPGTRLLVL.

The chain combines TRBV24-1 with TRBJ2-1; 10 bases map to TRBD2. The J segment lost 2 bases and the V segment lost 3 bases, leaving 3 bases of the junction unmatched. The CDR3 extends over 16 amino acids. Germline assignment: CDR1 KGHDR and CDR2 SFDVKD. The CDR3 sequence is CATSDASGRAYNEQFF. The CDR3 nucleotides are TGTGCCACCAGTGATGCCAGCGGGAGGGCCTACAATGAGCAGTTCTTC.

This clone is a singleton in its sample. The rearrangement joins TRBV7-8 to TRBJ1-2; maybe TRBD1 (5 bases). V shed 4 bases and J shed 8 bases, with 17 bases lying between them. Germline V gene data show CDR1 as SGHVS and CDR2 as FQNEAQ. This CDR3 spans 14 amino acids. CDR3 in DNA: TGTGCCAGCAGCTATGGAACAGGCGGTATCGGCTACACCTTC. Translated, it gives CASSYGTGGIGYTF.

This clone has just one count. CDR3 nucleotide sequence: TGTGCCAGCAGTTGGGGGCCCGACACTGAAGCTTTCTTT. Translated, it gives CASSWGPDTEAFF. The V gene is TRBV27, the J gene TRBJ1-1; D might be TRBD1 (6 bases). The ends were cut back, 4 bases at V and 3 bases at J, with 9 bases in the middle. CDR1 is MNHEY, CDR2 SMNVEV, per germline (reference sequence). The CDR3 has 13 residues.

The chain joins TRBV27 to TRBJ2-3; tentatively, D is TRBD2 (6 bases). V dropped 0 bases and J dropped 5 bases, with 18 bases sitting between them. The CDR3 runs 17 residues. Germline V gene data show CDR1 as MNHEY and CDR2 as SMNVEV (reference sequence). DNA for the CDR3: TGTGCCAGCAGTTTATCCTTGATGTCGGGCGGGATAGATACGCAGTATTTT. It codes for CASSLSLMSGGIDTQYF.